This T cell receptor (beta chain) originates from a study of cytomegalovirus exposure and HLA in healthy donors. Libraries were prepared by immunoSEQ multiplex PCR; TCRdb keeps only in-frame clonotypes and omits some of them. The data show 200,000 to 250,000 clones, around nine tenths seen once. This clone was seen a handful of times. The TCR was taken from a woman under 30 in good health and CMV-seronegative. Sequencing input: PBMCs.

This chain's CDR3 is CASSPHRGRTNSEAFF. As DNA, the CDR3 is TGTGCCAGCAGCCCACACAGGGGGCGAACGAATTCTGAAGCTTTCTTT. This chain links TRBV7-8 with TRBJ1-1; 9 bases map to TRBD1. Germline trimming cut 5 bases from V and 6 bases from J; bases unmatched to any gene: 13. Germline CDR1 and CDR2: SGHVS and FQNEAQ. CDR3 length: 16 amino acids.